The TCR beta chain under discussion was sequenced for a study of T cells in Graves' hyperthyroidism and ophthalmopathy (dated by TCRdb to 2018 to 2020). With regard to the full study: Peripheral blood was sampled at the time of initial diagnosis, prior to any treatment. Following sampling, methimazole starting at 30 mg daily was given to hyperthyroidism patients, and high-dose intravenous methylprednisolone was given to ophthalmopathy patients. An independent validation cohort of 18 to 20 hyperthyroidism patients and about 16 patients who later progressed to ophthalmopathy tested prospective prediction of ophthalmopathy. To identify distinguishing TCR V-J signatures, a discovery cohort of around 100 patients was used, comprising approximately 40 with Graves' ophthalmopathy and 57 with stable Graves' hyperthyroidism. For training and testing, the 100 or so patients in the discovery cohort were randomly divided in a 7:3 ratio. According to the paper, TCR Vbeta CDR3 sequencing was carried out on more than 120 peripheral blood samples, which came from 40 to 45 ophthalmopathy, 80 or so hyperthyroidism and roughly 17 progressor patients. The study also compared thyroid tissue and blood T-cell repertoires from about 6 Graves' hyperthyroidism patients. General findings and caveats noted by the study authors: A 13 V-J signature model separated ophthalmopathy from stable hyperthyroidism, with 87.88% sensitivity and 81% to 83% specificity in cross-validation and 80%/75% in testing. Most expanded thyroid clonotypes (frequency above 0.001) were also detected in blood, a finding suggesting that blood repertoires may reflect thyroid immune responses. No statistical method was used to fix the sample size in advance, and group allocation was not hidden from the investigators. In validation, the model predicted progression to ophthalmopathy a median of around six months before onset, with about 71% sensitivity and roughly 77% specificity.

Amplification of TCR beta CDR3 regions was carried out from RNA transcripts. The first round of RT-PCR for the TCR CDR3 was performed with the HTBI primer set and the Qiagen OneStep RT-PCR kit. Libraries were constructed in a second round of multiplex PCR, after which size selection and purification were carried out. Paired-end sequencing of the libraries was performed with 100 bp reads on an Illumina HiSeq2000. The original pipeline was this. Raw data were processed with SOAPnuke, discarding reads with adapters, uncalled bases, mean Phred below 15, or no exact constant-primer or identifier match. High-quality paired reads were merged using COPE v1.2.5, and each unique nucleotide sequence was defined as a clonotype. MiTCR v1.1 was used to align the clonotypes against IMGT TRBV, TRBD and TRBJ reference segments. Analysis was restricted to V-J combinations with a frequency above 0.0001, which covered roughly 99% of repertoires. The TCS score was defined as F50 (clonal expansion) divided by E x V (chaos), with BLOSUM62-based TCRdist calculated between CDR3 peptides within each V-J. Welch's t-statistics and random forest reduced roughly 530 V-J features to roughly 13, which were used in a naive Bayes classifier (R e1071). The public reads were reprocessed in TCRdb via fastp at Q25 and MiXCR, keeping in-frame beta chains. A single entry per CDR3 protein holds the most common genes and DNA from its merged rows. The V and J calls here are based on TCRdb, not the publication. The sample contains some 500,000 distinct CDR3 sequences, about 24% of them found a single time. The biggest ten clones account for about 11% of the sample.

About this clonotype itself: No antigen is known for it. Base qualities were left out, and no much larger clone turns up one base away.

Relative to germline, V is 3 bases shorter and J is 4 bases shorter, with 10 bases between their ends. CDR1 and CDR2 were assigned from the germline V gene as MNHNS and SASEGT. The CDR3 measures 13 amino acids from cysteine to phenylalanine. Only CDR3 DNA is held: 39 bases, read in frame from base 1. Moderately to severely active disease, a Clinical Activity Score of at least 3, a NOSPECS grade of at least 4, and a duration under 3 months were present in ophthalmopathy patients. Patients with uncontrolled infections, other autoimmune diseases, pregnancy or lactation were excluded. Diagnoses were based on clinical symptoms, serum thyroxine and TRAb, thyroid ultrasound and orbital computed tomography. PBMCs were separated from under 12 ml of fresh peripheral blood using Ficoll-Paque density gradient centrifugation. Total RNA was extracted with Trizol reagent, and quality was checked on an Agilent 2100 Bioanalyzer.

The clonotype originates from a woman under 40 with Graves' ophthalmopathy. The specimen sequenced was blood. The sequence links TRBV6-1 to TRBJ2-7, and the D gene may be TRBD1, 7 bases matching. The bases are TGTGCCAGCAGTGATGCGGGACAGTACGAGCAGTACTTC. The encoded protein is CASSDAGQYEQYF.